These T cell receptor beta chains were read from a single sample in a study of blood T cell repertoires in COVID-19. TCRdb's table, derived via immunoSEQ multiplex PCR, lists solely in-frame clones and lacks some. The data show 100,000 to 150,000 clones, roughly 87% seen once. Sequencing used peripheral blood. These receptors were collected from a man older than 75 with active or convalescent COVID-19. Both conserved end residues are part of each CDR3. D genes are given only for firm matches. A row's size may be missing; if present it is once, few, many or a size class.

TGTGCCAGCAGCCAAGTCGGGAATACTAATGAAAAACTGTTTTTT,CASSQVGNTNEKLFF,-,TRBJ1-4,-,TRBV4-2
TGCAGCGCATCGAGGGGCACAGATACGCAGTATTTT,CSASRGTDTQYF,-,TRBJ2-3,-,TRBV29-1
TGTGCCAGCAGCACCCGGGACTCACCCTACGGCGAGCAGTACTTC,CASSTRDSPYGEQYF,-,TRBJ2-7,-,TRBV9
TGTGCCAGCAGCCACGACTACCCCTCTGGGGCCAACGTCCTGACTTTC,CASSHDYPSGANVLTF,-,TRBJ2-6,-,TRBV7-2
TGTGCCAGCAGTTACTTTCGGGGAGAGACCCAGTACTTC,CASSYFRGETQYF,-,TRBJ2-5,-,TRBV6-2/TRBV6-3
TGTGCCAGCAGCCGGACAGGGACCCATGAGCAGTTCTTC,CASSRTGTHEQFF,TRBD1,TRBJ2-1,few,TRBV6-5
TGTGCCACCAGTGATTTATGGGACAACGTCAATGAGCAGTTCTTC,CATSDLWDNVNEQFF,-,TRBJ2-1,once,TRBV24-1
TGTGCCAGCAGCCAAGATCAGGTTTCCTACAATGAGCAGTTCTTC,CASSQDQVSYNEQFF,-,TRBJ2-1,-,TRBV4-2
TGTGCTAGTGGTTTGTGGCTGGGGCAGGGATCGAGGGGCTACACCTTC,CASGLWLGQGSRGYTF,-,TRBJ1-2,once,TRBV12-5
TGTGCCAGCAGCTTAGAGATGTCGACTAGCCGTCGAGATACGCAGTATTTT,CASSLEMSTSRRDTQYF,TRBD2,TRBJ2-3,-,TRBV7-9
TGTGCCAGCAGCCTAACAGGGGGATACGAGCAGTACTTC,CASSLTGGYEQYF,TRBD1,TRBJ2-7,few,TRBV5-4
TGTGCCACCAGCACGGGACAGGGACCCTACAATGAGCAGTTCTTC,CATSTGQGPYNEQFF,TRBD1,TRBJ2-1,medium-sized,TRBV15
TGTGCCAGCAGCGTAGGGACTAGCGGGAATAGTGGTGAGCAGTTCTTC,CASSVGTSGNSGEQFF,TRBD2,TRBJ2-1,-,TRBV9
TGTGCCAGCAGCCAAGATTGGGGGGACAGCCCGGGCACTGAAGCTTTCTTT,CASSQDWGDSPGTEAFF,TRBD1,TRBJ1-1,-,TRBV3-1/TRBV3-2
TGTGCCAGCAGCCAACTCGGAGCGCCCTATGGCTACACCTTC,CASSQLGAPYGYTF,-,TRBJ1-2,-,TRBV14
TGTGCCATCAGTGATGGCACGTCCTACGAGCAGTACTTC,CAISDGTSYEQYF,-,TRBJ2-7,medium-sized,TRBV10-3
TGTGCCAGCAGCTTCGGTGGGGGGAGCGGCTACGAGCAGTACTTC,CASSFGGGSGYEQYF,-,TRBJ2-7,-,TRBV7-6
TGTGCCAGCAGCCCCCCCCTGACAGGGGATTGTCATCAGCCCCAGCATTTT,CASSPPLTGDCHQPQHF,TRBD1,TRBJ1-5,-,TRBV11-3
TGTGCCATCAGTGTGGGACGGGGACAACGAGAGACCCAGTACTTC,CAISVGRGQRETQYF,-,TRBJ2-5,-,TRBV10-3
TGCGCCAGCAGCTTGCGCGCGGACAGGGGGAGCGAGCAGTACTTC,CASSLRADRGSEQYF,TRBD1,TRBJ2-7,few,TRBV5-1
TGCAGCGCTGTGTGGGACAGGTCCTACGAGCAGTACTTC,CSAVWDRSYEQYF,TRBD1,TRBJ2-7,few,TRBV29-1
TGTGCCAGCGAGTCACCGGGACAGATTGAATCCTACGAGCAGTACTTC,CASESPGQIESYEQYF,TRBD1,TRBJ2-7,-,TRBV28